These T cell receptor beta chains were read from a single sample in a study of blood T cell repertoires in COVID-19. Here immunoSEQ multiplex PCR was the method, and the copy in TCRdb shows in-frame clones only, minus some. The sample has over 200,000 clones; around 80% are singletons. What was sequenced was peripheral blood. These receptors were taken from a man at least 80 years old with acute or convalescent COVID-19. CDR3s include the opening cysteine and the closing phenylalanine or tryptophan. The D gene is left open where the match is weak. Clone size, where shown, is once, few, many, or a class for clones that have expanded.

d_call j_call clone_size v_call cdr3_aa cdr3_nt
. TRBJ2-2 . TRBV28 CATETGPNTGELFF TGTGCCACCGAGACAGGACCGAACACCGGGGAGCTGTTTTTT
TRBD1 TRBJ2-7 . TRBV6-5 CASSYNRGPYEQYF TGTGCCAGCAGCTACAACAGGGGGCCCTACGAGCAGTACTTC
TRBD2 TRBJ2-2 . TRBV5-1 CASSRGGVNTGELFF TGCGCCAGCAGCAGGGGAGGGGTAAACACCGGGGAGCTGTTTTTT
TRBD2 TRBJ2-1 . TRBV9 CASSVALAGGPNEQFF TGTGCCAGCAGCGTAGCTCTAGCGGGAGGGCCCAATGAGCAGTTCTTC
TRBD1 TRBJ1-2 few TRBV11-3 CASSLDRFAGGISGYTF TGTGCCAGCAGCTTAGATAGGTTTGCAGGGGGCATAAGTGGCTACACCTTC
TRBD2 TRBJ2-1 . TRBV6-6 CASMASGGGYNEQFF TGTGCCAGCATGGCTAGCGGGGGGGGGTACAATGAGCAGTTCTTC
TRBD1 TRBJ1-1 . TRBV19 CASSPPTGNRGRAFF TGTGCCAGTAGTCCGCCGACCGGGAACAGGGGGCGAGCTTTCTTT
. TRBJ2-2 . TRBV24-1 CATSDANRVIAGELFF TGTGCCACCAGTGACGCCAACAGGGTAATTGCCGGGGAGCTGTTTTTT
. TRBJ2-3 . TRBV3-1/TRBV3-2 CASSQAGYGGDTQYF TGTGCCAGCAGCCAAGCAGGGTACGGGGGAGATACGCAGTATTTT
. TRBJ2-7 . TRBV11-2 CASSLGAAGGEQYF TGTGCCAGCAGCTTAGGCGCGGCAGGGGGGGAGCAGTACTTC
. TRBJ1-3 . TRBV29-1 CSVLLEGSGIGNTIYF TGCAGCGTCCTCTTAGAGGGCTCGGGGATTGGAAACACCATATATTTT
. TRBJ1-5 once TRBV5-1 CASSLATESNQPQHF TGCGCCAGCAGCTTGGCCACCGAGAGTAATCAGCCCCAGCATTTT
TRBD1 TRBJ2-2 . TRBV7-9 CASSSMGQGSTGELFF TGTGCCAGCAGCTCAATGGGACAGGGGAGCACCGGGGAGCTGTTTTTT
. TRBJ1-3 once TRBV7-9 CASTQGTSSGSGNTIYF TGTGCCAGCACCCAGGGGACCTCGTCAGGGTCTGGAAACACCATATATTTT
TRBD1 TRBJ2-2 few TRBV10-1 CAACKGQGPGFGGPTTGELFF TGCGCCGCGTGTAAGGGACAGGGACCTGGGTTCGGGGGCCCCACCACCGGGGAGCTGTTTTTT
TRBD1 TRBJ1-2 . TRBV10-3 CAISEPPDRGGYTF TGTGCCATCAGTGAGCCCCCGGACAGGGGCGGCTACACCTTC
TRBD1 TRBJ1-1 once TRBV19 CASSPDRDTEAFF TGTGCCAGTAGCCCAGACAGGGACACTGAAGCTTTCTTT
TRBD1 TRBJ1-3 . TRBV30 CAWTLTGSSGNTIYF TGTGCCTGGACCCTGACAGGGTCTTCGGGAAACACCATATATTTT
. TRBJ2-7 . TRBV4-2 CASSRQTGGDSSYEQYF TGTGCCAGCAGCCGCCAAACTGGAGGGGATAGCTCCTACGAGCAGTACTTC
TRBD1 TRBJ2-3 . TRBV5-1 CASSLSSTGQVGSDTQYF TGCGCCAGCAGCTTGTCCTCAACTGGACAGGTAGGATCAGATACGCAGTATTTT
. TRBJ2-5 . TRBV29-1 CSVDRQETQYF TGCAGCGTTGACAGGCAAGAGACCCAGTACTTC
. TRBJ2-4 . TRBV11-2 CASSLTGTLRIFQYF TGTGCCAGCAGCTTAACCGGGACTCTCAGGATATTTCAGTACTTC
. TRBJ2-7 . TRBV11-2 CASSRLTGPYEQYF TGTGCCAGCAGTCGTCTGACAGGACCCTACGAGCAGTACTTC